This TCR beta chain comes out of a study of shared clonotypes between healthy human individuals. Study background: Each donor contributed plates that comprised three CD4 naive, three CD4 memory, two CD8 naive and one CD8 memory.

General study points: Richness estimates generally favored naive over memory subsets.

Some clones are missing from TCRdb's copy, which holds only in-frame ones; the method was immunoSEQ multiplex PCR. The sample includes about 2.1 million clones, 93% seen only once; the top ten take under 2%. The count of this clone is one. Antigen specificity is unknown. Naive CD8 cells comprised CD45RO-negative, CCR7-positively selected cells, excluding terminally differentiated effector memory CD45RA+ cells. The sequenced material came from naive CD8+ T cells from PBMCs. This clonotype was sampled from a man aged 18-30 years in good health. Some clones in this sample may be carry-over from other donors' samples.

The CDR3, as DNA: TGTGCCAGCAGCTTAGTAGCGGGAGCGAACGAGCAGTACTTC. It specifies CASSLVAGANEQYF. The V call is TRBV11-2, the J call TRBJ2-7; 9 bases fit TRBD2. J was trimmed by 5 bases and V by 1 base; bases with no gene match: 3. The CDR3 extends over 14 amino acids. Germline V CDR1 and CDR2: SGHAT, FQNNGV. Full variable domain (remainder filled in from reference TRBV11-2 and TRBJ2-7): EAGVAQSPRYKIIEKRQSVAFWCNPISGHATLYWYQQILGQGPKLLIQFQNNGVVDDSQLPKDRFSAERLKGVDSTLKIQPAKLEDSAVYLCASSLVAGANEQYFGPGTRLTVT.